One TCR beta chain is described in this entry. The data stem from a study of blood T cell repertoires in COVID-19. About the research overall: Donors in the United States, Italy and Spain gave samples during acute or convalescent COVID-19. PBMCs, B-cell-depleted T cells, or T cells provided the cDNA or gDNA that made up the material.

Per the original data handling: The assay estimated nucleated cells by amplifying reference gene primers. Clones were read by immunoSEQ multiplex PCR, and TCRdb kept only the in-frame ones, dropping some. V and J calls and clone size are copied from that table; D and trimming were computed from the DNA. The profile shows around 18,000 clones, about 80% of them singletons. J gave up 3 bases and V 3 bases, and 2 bases lay outside the gene matches. The CDR3 loop spans 13 amino acids. Germline V lookup: CDR1 KGHSH, CDR2 LQKENI. The V call is TRBV18, the J call TRBJ2-7; TRBD1 aligns across 7 bases. The source of this sequence is a man at least 80 years old with acute or convalescent COVID-19. The sequencing sample was made of peripheral blood. The CDR3 region has the DNA TGTGCCAGCTCACCCGGGACAGTCTACGAGCAGTACTTC. It specifies CASSPGTVYEQYF. The full variable domain, completed using reference TRBV18 and TRBJ2-7, is NAGVMQNPRHLVRRRGQEARLRCSPMKGHSHVYWYRQLPEEGLKFMVYLQKENIIDESGMPKERFSAEFPKEGPSILRIQQVVRGDSAAYFCASSPGTVYEQYFGPGTRLTVT.